This passage covers 27 T cell receptor beta chains from one sample sequenced in a study of beta chain features in type 1 diabetes. General observations from the study: TCRB CDR3 length was moderately but significantly reduced in all four CD4+ subsets of Type 1 diabetes patients.

Which antigens these TCRs recognize remains unknown. The entirety of the isolated RNA underwent reverse transcription, so expressed TCRB transcripts were sequenced. Produced via immunoSEQ multiplex PCR; TCRdb's table is partial and in-frame only. This sample yields around 250,000 clones, of which approximately 15% are seen a single time; roughly 0.019% belongs to the top ten. Sequences were obtained from naive CD4+ T cells from blood. The origin of the receptors is a man aged 25-45 years with type 1 diabetes.

This clone has just a few counts. Other DNA sequences in this sample translate to the same CDR3. The chain couples TRBV7-2 to TRBJ2-3; D gene uncertain. Per the germline V gene, CDR1 is SGHTA and CDR2 is FQGNSA. V lost 3 bases and J lost 2, with 3 bases in between. This CDR3 has 12 amino acids. CDR3 DNA: TGTGCCAGCAGCTTGTACACAGATACGCAGTATTTT. Translation: CASSLYTDTQYF.

The rearrangement links TRBV29-1 to TRBJ2-1, with 7 positions matching TRBD2. The germline V gene has CDR1 SQVTM and CDR2 ANQGSEA. V dropped 1 base and J dropped 9; count of bases not matched to a gene: 0. The CDR3 contains 11 residues. CDR3 sequence reads: CSVEGGGEQFF. The CDR3 bases are TGCAGCGTTGAAGGCGGGGGTGAGCAGTTCTTC.

V usage is TRBV9 and J usage is TRBJ2-2, with D uncertain. V was shortened by 0 bases and J by 0 bases, with 9 bases between the two germline ends. The germline CDR1 and CDR2 sequences are SGDLS and YYNGEE. This CDR3 spans 16 amino acids. The CDR3 sequence is CASSVAPLANTGELFF. The CDR3 DNA reads as TGTGCCAGCAGCGTAGCGCCGCTAGCGAACACCGGGGAGCTGTTTTTT.

Only a few counts were recorded for this clone. V usage is TRBV13 and J usage is TRBJ2-7; 8 bases map to TRBD1. Trimming at V came to 7 bases and at J to 5 bases, leaving 10 bases not matched to a gene. The CDR3 is 14 residues long. Germline CDR1 and CDR2: PRHDT and FYEKMQ (reference sequence). CDR3 coding DNA: TGTGCCAGCAACTCTCCGGACAGGGCCAACGAGCAGTACTTC. Translated: CASNSPDRANEQYF.

The chain employs TRBV7-9 and TRBJ2-3; 8 bases line up with TRBD1. The CDR3 has 15 amino acids. J was trimmed by 2 bases and V by 3 bases; bases with no gene match: 4. Germline assignment: CDR1 SEHNR and CDR2 FQNEAQ (reference sequence). CDR3 region: CASSFLDRATDTQYF. In DNA form, the CDR3 reads TGTGCCAGCAGCTTTCTGGACAGGGCCACAGATACGCAGTATTTT.

This clone was seen a few times. This chain uses TRBV5-1 with TRBJ2-7; D is perhaps TRBD1 (6 bases). V lost 5 bases, J lost 2 bases, and 11 bases lay in between. CDR3 size: 13 residues. In germline, CDR1 is SGHRS, CDR2 YFSETQ. The CDR3 nucleotides read TGCGCCAGCAGGGTGGACAGCACCTACGAGCAGTACTTC. As protein: CASRVDSTYEQYF.

In this sample, this clone turned up a few times. This sequence joins TRBV7-2 and TRBJ1-4, with D perhaps TRBD1 (6 bases). CDR3 length: 15 residues. The germline gives CDR1 SGHTA, CDR2 FQGNSA. V was cut by 5 bases and J by 4 bases, with 14 bases left in between. CDR3 sequence reads: CASSPGQLVNEKLFF. CDR3 in DNA: TGTGCCAGCAGCCCTGGACAGCTAGTTAATGAAAAACTGTTTTTT.

On this clone itself: At the DNA level, this CDR3 is encoded by other sequences in the same sample as well. V gene TRBV5-1 combines with J gene TRBJ2-6; D remains unclear. V was clipped by 4 bases and J by 0 bases, with 8 bases between them. The CDR3 is 15 residues long. Germline V CDR1 and CDR2: SGHRS, YFSETQ. In DNA, the CDR3 is TGCGCCAGCAGCCCCACTGGCTCTGGGGCCAACGTCCTGACTTTC. Protein sequence: CASSPTGSGANVLTF.

This clone was seen a handful of times. The chain is built from TRBV11-3 and TRBJ2-5; D is possibly TRBD2 (6 bases). Per germline, CDR1 SGHNT and CDR2 YENEEA. The CDR3 is 15 amino acids. V lost 1 base to trimming and J lost 4 bases, with 13 bases between them. CDR3 in DNA: TGTGCCAGCAGCTTAGGGTGGAGGGGTACAGAGACCCAGTACTTC. Amino acids: CASSLGWRGTETQYF.

V is TRBV11-2 and J is TRBJ1-3; TRBD1 is a possible D gene (6 bases). The germline V gene encodes CDR1 SGHAT and CDR2 FQNNGV. The CDR3 length is 15 residues. Trimming cost V 5 bases and J 2 bases, with 13 bases left between them. DNA for the CDR3: TGTGCCAGCAGCAACACAGGGAATGCTGGAAACACCATATATTTT. This encodes CASSNTGNAGNTIYF. Full variable domain (outside the CDR3, taken from reference TRBV11-2 and TRBJ1-3): EAGVAQSPRYKIIEKRQSVAFWCNPISGHATLYWYQQILGQGPKLLIQFQNNGVVDDSQLPKDRFSAERLKGVDSTLKIQPAKLEDSAVYLCASSNTGNAGNTIYFGEGSWLTVV.

The chain couples TRBV7-9 to TRBJ1-2; perhaps TRBD1 as D (5 bases). CDR1 and CDR2 from the germline V gene are SEHNR and FQNEAQ (reference sequence). V lost 4 bases to trimming and J lost 4 bases, with 16 bases between them. This CDR3 spans 15 amino acids. The CDR3 DNA reads as TGTGCCAGCAGCTCTGGTCCAGGCAGGGCCTATGGCTACACCTTC. Its protein product is CASSSGPGRAYGYTF.

This clone was observed a few times. This sequence joins TRBV11-2 and TRBJ2-5, with 10 positions matching TRBD2. The V and J ends lost 5 bases and 5 bases, in that order; junction bases with no gene match: 8. The CDR3 sequence is 15 residues long. Germline CDR1 and CDR2: SGHAT and FQNNGV. The CDR3 loop reads CASSPATSGKETQYF. In DNA, the CDR3 is TGTGCCAGCAGCCCGGCTACTAGCGGGAAGGAGACCCAGTACTTC.

This chain joins TRBV7-9 and TRBJ1-1; D may be TRBD1 (5 bases). Between the trimmed V and J ends, which lost 1 base and 1 base, there was a span of 7 bases. Per germline, CDR1 SEHNR and CDR2 FQNEAQ (reference sequence). The CDR3 totals 14 residues. The CDR3 DNA follows: TGTGCCAGCAGCTTAGAGGGGCGGAACACTGAAGCTTTCTTT. Its protein product is CASSLEGRNTEAFF.

This chain uses TRBV30 with TRBJ1-2; 8 nucleotides line up with TRBD1. The length of the CDR3 is 12 residues. Germline CDR1 reads GTSNPN; CDR2 reads SVGIG (reference sequence). J lost 7 bases, V lost 5 bases, and 6 bases had no gene match. For the CDR3, the DNA is TGTGCCTGGGGACAGGGTTCGGGTGGCTACACCTTC. Translation: CAWGQGSGGYTF.

The V gene is TRBV11-2, the J gene TRBJ2-3, with 11 bases that match TRBD2. CDR1 is SGHAT and CDR2 is FQNNGV in the germline V gene. The length of the CDR3 is 15 residues. V lost 4 bases to trimming and J lost 2 bases; unmatched junction nucleotides: 2. In DNA, the CDR3 is TGTGCCAGCAGCTCTAGCGGGAGGTTCACAGATACGCAGTATTTT. Translation: CASSSSGRFTDTQYF.

This clone was detected only a few times. The V call is TRBV5-1, the J call TRBJ2-7, with TRBD1 identical over 8 bases. Losses at the gene ends were 4 bases for V and 2 bases for J; bases not matched to a gene: 2. CDR1 and CDR2 from the germline V gene are SGHRS and YFSETQ. The CDR3 consists of 13 residues. CDR3: CASSPGGAYEQYF. Written as DNA, the CDR3 is TGCGCCAGCAGCCCAGGGGGCGCCTACGAGCAGTACTTC.

This clone was recorded a few times. The rearrangement links TRBV30 to TRBJ2-3; D uncertain. This CDR3 has 14 residues. The germline gives CDR1 GTSNPN, CDR2 SVGIG (reference sequence). With 0 bases removed from V and 1 base from J, the gap between germline ends came to 8 bases. CDR3 coding DNA: TGTGCCTGGAGTGTACTCGTACGCACAGATACGCAGTATTTT. It translates to CAWSVLVRTDTQYF.

This chain joins TRBV5-1 and TRBJ1-6; no reliable D call. Germline lookup yields CDR1 SGHRS and CDR2 YFSETQ. V lost 7 bases and J 14 bases, leaving 10 bases between the germline ends. The CDR3 runs to 10 residues. CDR3 region: CASAVEALHF. The CDR3 DNA follows: TGCGCCAGCGCGGTGGAGGCCCTCCACTTT.

Only a few counts were recorded for this clone. The V call is TRBV5-1, the J call TRBJ1-2; weak D call: TRBD1 (6 bases). The CDR3 is 13 amino acids. CDR1 SGHRS and CDR2 YFSETQ come from the germline V gene. V dropped 4 bases and J dropped 4 bases, with 11 bases sitting between them. CDR3 in DNA: TGCGCCAGCAGCGGGGGCACTGGCTATGGCTACACCTTC. Amino acids: CASSGGTGYGYTF.

The chain uses TRBV5-4 and TRBJ1-2; TRBD1 matches 10 bases. V was pared by 4 bases and J by 6 bases, with 6 bases of the junction left unmatched. The CDR3 loop spans 14 amino acids. Germline CDR1 SGHNT, CDR2 YYREEE (reference sequence). The CDR3 loop reads CASSGQGVTDGYTF. The CDR3 DNA follows: TGTGCCAGCAGCGGACAGGGGGTTACGGATGGCTACACCTTC.

The V and J genes are TRBV12-5 and TRBJ1-1, with D tentatively TRBD1 (6 bases). The V end was cut by 2 bases, the J end by 0 bases, with 7 bases between. From germline, CDR1 is LGHNT and CDR2 FRNRAP. The CDR3 has 14 residues. Here the CDR3 DNA reads TGTGCTAGTGGTTTGTCAGGGGTGAACACTGAAGCTTTCTTT. It codes for CASGLSGVNTEAFF.

A few counts support this clone. The J gene is TRBJ2-1, the V gene TRBV11-2; D possibly corresponds to TRBD2 (5 bases). The germline V and J ends were trimmed by 4 bases and 13 bases, with 20 bases remaining between them. The CDR3 runs 14 residues. Looked up from germline, CDR1 is SGHAT and CDR2 is FQNNGV. Written as DNA, the CDR3 is TGTGCCAGCAGCTCCGGGGATCCCGCTTTGAGACAGTTCTTC. Residues: CASSSGDPALRQFF.

The CDR3 region has the DNA TGTGCCAGCAGCGCCGGGGGGCTGAGATCCACTGAAGCTTTCTTT. Amino acid sequence: CASSAGGLRSTEAFF. V usage is TRBV6-5 and J usage is TRBJ1-1, with D perhaps TRBD1 (6 bases). Between the trimmed V and J ends, which lost 6 bases and 4 bases, there was a span of 18 bases. CDR3 size: 15 residues. Germline CDR1 and CDR2: MNHEY and SVGAGI.

Only a few counts were recorded for this clone. The CDR3 here is CASMGQPNTEAFF. The CDR3 DNA is TGTGCCAGCATGGGACAACCGAACACTGAAGCTTTCTTT. This chain links TRBV2 with TRBJ1-1, with a weak D call TRBD1 (6 bases). This CDR3 has 13 amino acids. Germline CDR1 is SNHLY and CDR2 is FYNNEI. V dropped 7 bases and J dropped 1 base, with 10 bases sitting between them. Filled out from reference TRBV2 and TRBJ1-1, the complete variable domain reads EPEVTQTPSHQVTQMGQEVILRCVPISNHLYFYWYRQILGQKVEFLVSFYNNEISEKSEIFDDQFSVERPDGSNFTLKIRSTKLEDSAMYFCASMGQPNTEAFFGQGTRLTVV.

The genes are TRBV7-9 and TRBJ2-5, with a possible D match to TRBD2 (6 bases). V lost 4 bases to trimming and J lost 5 bases, with 11 bases between them. Per germline, CDR1 SEHNR and CDR2 FQNEAQ (reference sequence). This CDR3 is built from 13 residues. In DNA, the CDR3 is TGTGCCAGCAGCTCGAGGAGCGGGGAGACCCAGTACTTC. Residues: CASSSRSGETQYF. The entire variable domain, with the rest obtained from reference TRBV7-9 and TRBJ2-5, is as follows: DTGVSQNPRHKITKRGQNVTFRCDPISEHNRLYWYRQTLGQGPEFLTYFQNEAQLEKSRLLSDRFSAERPKGSFSTLEIQRTEQGDSAMYLCASSSRSGETQYFGPGTRLLVL.

J is TRBJ2-2 and V is TRBV19, with unresolved D. Per germline, CDR1 LNHDA and CDR2 SQIVND (reference sequence). CDR3 length equals 13 residues. The germline V and J ends were trimmed by 7 bases and 5 bases, with 11 bases remaining between them. In DNA, the CDR3 is TGTGCCAGTAAGGTTTTCGGGACCGGGGAGCTGTTTTTT. It specifies CASKVFGTGELFF.

This clone came up once. The rearrangement links TRBV5-1 to TRBJ2-1, with TRBD2 matching over 11 bases. CDR3 length: 17 amino acids. With 0 bases clipped from V and 4 bases from J, the junction kept 6 bases outside the gene matches. The V gene's germline CDR1 is SGHRS and CDR2 YFSETQ. The CDR3 here is CASSLAILAGAYNEQFF. The CDR3 DNA sequence: TGCGCCAGCAGCTTGGCCATACTAGCGGGGGCTTACAATGAGCAGTTCTTC.